This section outlines one T cell receptor (beta chain) sequence together with its context. The antigen is not known. This sample stems from a study of CD8+ T cells in alopecia areata. Treatment described: oral pan-JAK inhibitor, 5-10 mg twice daily. Researchers picked out CD4+ and CD8+ T cells from PBMCs by sorting. RNA extraction was followed by reverse transcription into cDNA, which acted as the sequencing template. Generated by immunoSEQ multiplex PCR, the TCRdb table keeps only in-frame clones and is missing some. The sample consists of approximately 210,000 clones, 64% of them appearing once. Whole-study results and caveats: Tofacitinib delivered significant drops in scalp clonality and in expanded CD8+ clones among the top 100.

The CDR3 extends over 14 amino acids. Trimming pared 3 bases from V and 7 bases from J, leaving 10 bases between. Germline V gene sequence: CDR1 SEHNR, CDR2 FQNEAQ (reference sequence). This receptor was obtained from a human donor with alopecia areata. V gene TRBV7-9 combines with J gene TRBJ1-6; possible D gene TRBD1, 6 bases. The source material was CD4+ T cells sorted from blood, sampled around week 49, from a patient treated with tofacitinib. The CDR3 loop is CASSFEQGNSPLHF. The DNA of the CDR3 is TGTGCCAGCAGCTTTGAACAGGGAAATTCACCCCTCCACTTT.